This T cell receptor beta chain originates from a study of blood T cell repertoires in COVID-19. Study-wide context: Samples came from the United States, Italy and Spain, spanning acute and convalescent COVID-19. T cells, B-cell-depleted T cells, or PBMCs supplied cDNA or gDNA.

How the authors handled the data: The assay estimated nucleated cells by amplifying reference gene primers. Clones were sequenced by immunoSEQ multiplex PCR, and TCRdb holds only the in-frame ones, with some missing. V and J calls and clone size are given by that table; D and trimming were obtained from the DNA. The data show 250,000 to 300,000 clones, with around 89% seen just once and roughly 2% held by the top ten. This clone has only a few counts. V lost 1 base to trimming and J lost 7 bases, with 10 bases between them. CDR1 and CDR2 (germline): SGHAT, FQNNGV. This CDR3 is built from 14 residues. Followed over time, Seattle patients had been enrolled while infection was active.

The specimen sequenced was peripheral blood. The chain has TRBV11-2 and TRBJ1-4; D is unresolved. The sequence was obtained from a woman aged 60-75 years with COVID-19, enrolled during active disease. CDR3 coding DNA: TGTGCCAGCAGCTTAGGCGGTATCAGTGAAAAACTGTTTTTT. Its translation: CASSLGGISEKLFF.